This TCR beta chain was retrieved from a study of blood T cell repertoires in COVID-19. Study as a whole: The study drew acute and convalescent COVID-19 samples from the United States, Italy and Spain. Sample material is recorded as cDNA or gDNA derived from T cells, B-cell-depleted T cells, or PBMCs.

The repertoire was sequenced with immunoSEQ multiplex PCR; TCRdb's copy has only in-frame clones and lacks some. In the table there are fewer than 100,000 clones, 65% to 90% of which are singletons. The V gene lost 2 bases and the J gene lost 0 bases, with 8 bases spanning the gap. This CDR3 region has 14 residues. Germline assignment: CDR1 MNHEY and CDR2 SVGEGT. The chain carries TRBV6-2 or TRBV6-3 and TRBJ2-7, with a weak D call TRBD2 (5 bases). This clonotype originated in a woman aged 45-65 years with acute or convalescent COVID-19. The specimen sequenced was peripheral blood. The DNA for the CDR3 is TGTGCCAGCAGTTACATCCGGGGCTCCTACGAGCAGTACTTC. Residues: CASSYIRGSYEQYF.